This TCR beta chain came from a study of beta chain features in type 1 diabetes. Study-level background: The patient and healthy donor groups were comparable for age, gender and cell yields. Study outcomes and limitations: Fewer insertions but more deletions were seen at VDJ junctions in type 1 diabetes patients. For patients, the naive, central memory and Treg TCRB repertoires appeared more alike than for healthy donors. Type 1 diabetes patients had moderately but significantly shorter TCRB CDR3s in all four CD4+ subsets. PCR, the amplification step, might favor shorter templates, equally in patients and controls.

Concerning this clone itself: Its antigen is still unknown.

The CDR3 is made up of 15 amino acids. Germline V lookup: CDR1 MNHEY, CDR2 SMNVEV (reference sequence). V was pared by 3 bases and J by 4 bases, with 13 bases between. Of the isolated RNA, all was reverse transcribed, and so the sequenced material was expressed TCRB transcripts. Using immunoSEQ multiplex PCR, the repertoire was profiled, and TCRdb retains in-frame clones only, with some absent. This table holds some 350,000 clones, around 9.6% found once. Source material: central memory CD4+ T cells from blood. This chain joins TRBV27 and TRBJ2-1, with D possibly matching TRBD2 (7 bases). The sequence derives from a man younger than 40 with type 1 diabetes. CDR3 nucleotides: TGTGCCAGCAGTTTGGGAGGGGGATATTACAATGAGCAGTTCTTC. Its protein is CASSLGGGYYNEQFF.